This TCR beta chain was sequenced during a study of cytomegalovirus exposure and HLA in healthy donors. Notes on this clone: Its antigen is currently unknown.

Findings and caveats of the study: As a later analysis showed, a missense DCLRE1C variant was linked to trimming of TCR beta V- and J-genes. In a later analysis, an Asian-associated ancestry cluster reportedly showed fewer N-insertions than the 666-donor mean.

Both 60 Vbeta primers and 13 Jbeta primers went into the PCR. TCRdb keeps only in-frame clones here, not all; method: immunoSEQ multiplex PCR. Of under 200,000 clones listed, around 78% are singletons. V was shortened by 10 bases and J by 3 bases, with 13 bases between the two germline ends. In germline, CDR1 is MNHNY, CDR2 SVGAGI (reference sequence). The CDR3 contains 12 residues. Sequenced input: PBMCs. The sequence came from a woman between 35 and 50 years old in good health and CMV-seropositive. The rearrangement links TRBV6-6 to TRBJ2-7; a weak D match, TRBD2 (6 bases). CDR3 nucleotides: TGTGCCACCGAGTTGGGAGGCTACGAGCAGTACTTC. Translating gives CATELGGYEQYF.